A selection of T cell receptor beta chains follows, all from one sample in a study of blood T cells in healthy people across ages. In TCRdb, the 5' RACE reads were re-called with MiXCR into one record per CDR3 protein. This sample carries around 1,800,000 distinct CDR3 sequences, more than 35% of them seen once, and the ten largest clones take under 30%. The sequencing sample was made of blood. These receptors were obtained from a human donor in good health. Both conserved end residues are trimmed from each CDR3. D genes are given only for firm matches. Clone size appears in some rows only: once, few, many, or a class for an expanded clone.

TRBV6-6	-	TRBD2	ASSFSGLAGEGQY
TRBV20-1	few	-	SALDLGGQLYQETQY
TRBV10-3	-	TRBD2	AIRPSGGAWSYNEQF
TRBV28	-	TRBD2	ASMGLALLADTQY
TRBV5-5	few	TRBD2	ASNQRGSSYNEQF
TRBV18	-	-	ASSNDRTQPQH
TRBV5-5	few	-	ASSLRGGLNQPQH
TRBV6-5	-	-	ASSSRDPGDTQY
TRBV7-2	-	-	ASSLAPGHINEQF
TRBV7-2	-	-	ASGLAGVAAF
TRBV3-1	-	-	ASSQFGTPKKGYT
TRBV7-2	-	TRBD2	ASSLGGGAKF
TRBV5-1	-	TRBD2	ASSAPSGGLLTDTQY
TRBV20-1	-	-	SARGDPSGTDTQY
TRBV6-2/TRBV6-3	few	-	ASHQGTYNEQF
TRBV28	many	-	ASSPDYEQY
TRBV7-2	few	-	ASSPRAGTYEQF
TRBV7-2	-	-	ASSPRRTLYGYT
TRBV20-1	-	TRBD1	SAQDRGSTDTQY
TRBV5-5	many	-	ASSLGTYSYEQY
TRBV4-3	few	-	ASSPAEEVQYGYT
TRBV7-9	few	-	ASSPSGGGDYNEQF
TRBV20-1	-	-	SAIVPGWGGNTEAF
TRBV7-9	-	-	ASSLPLGTSSYEQY
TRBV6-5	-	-	ASSPRFGADTQY
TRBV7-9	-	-	ASSSFRTVNTEAF
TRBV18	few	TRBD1	ASTKTGDKETQY
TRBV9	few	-	ASSASRGLSSYNEQF
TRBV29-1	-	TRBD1	SVPRSRGSYEQY
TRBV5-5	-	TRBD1	ASSNYRGRSNGPEAF
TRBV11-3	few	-	ASSFNRVDDTGELF
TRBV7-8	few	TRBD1	ASSSSPGQFGDTDTQY
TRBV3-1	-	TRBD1	ASSKDRVTEAF
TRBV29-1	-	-	SVQGAYGYT
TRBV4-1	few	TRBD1	ASSQKGQGSYEQY
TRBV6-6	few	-	TSSQGQGSIEQY
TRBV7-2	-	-	ASSPQRAPAF
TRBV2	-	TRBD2	ASTGLAGGTSYEQY
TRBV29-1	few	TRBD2	SEMGRGSTDTQY
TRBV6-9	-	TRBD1	ASSPKPGQGASGANVLT
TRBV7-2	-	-	ANSLGAETQY
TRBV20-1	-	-	SARDRRLMDGHT
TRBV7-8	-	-	ASSFDLGPDTQY
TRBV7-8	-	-	ASSLKGHEKLF